Following are 19 T cell receptor beta chains from one sample sequenced in a study of molecular identifiers for immune sequencing clone quantification. TCRdb redid the calling of the PCR reads with MiXCR, one entry per CDR3 protein. The sample has some 580,000 distinct CDR3 sequences, 25% seen once. Sequencing was performed on naive CD8+ T cells from blood, with Jurkat cell RNA spiked in. Specified subset: FACS-sorted CD8+CD4-CCR7+CD45RA+ naive T cells. Receptors were obtained from a human donor in good health. Some libraries in this study had Jurkat cell RNA spiked in.

This clonotype was recorded many times. The chain joins TRBV6-5 to TRBJ2-6; D unclear. This CDR3 spans 12 amino acids. Between the trimmed V and J ends, which lost 9 bases and 3 bases, there was a span of 6 bases. Per the germline V gene, CDR1 is MNHEY and CDR2 is SVGAGI. The CDR3 loop is CARGFGANVLTF. CDR3 nucleotide sequence: TGTGCCAGAGGGTTTGGGGCCAACGTCCTGACTTTC.

The chain uses TRBV7-9 and TRBJ2-5, with 10 positions matching TRBD2. Trimming removed 2 bases from V and 1 base from J; junction bases left unmatched: 10. This CDR3 is built from 18 residues. Germline lookup yields CDR1 SEHNR and CDR2 FQNEAQ (reference sequence). The CDR3 sequence: CASSLSGRSSGGQETQYF. CDR3 coding DNA: TGTGCCAGCAGCTTATCTGGGAGGTCTAGCGGGGGCCAAGAGACCCAGTACTTC.

A few counts support this clonotype. The CDR3 nucleotides read TGTGCCAGCAGCCACGGTGACTACGCGCGAGAGACCCAGTACTTC. Its translation: CASSHGDYARETQYF. The chain has TRBV11-3 and TRBJ2-5; TRBD2 is a possible D gene (5 bases). V shed 5 bases and J shed 4 bases, with 17 bases lying between them. The CDR3 length is 15 residues. Germline V gene sequence: CDR1 SGHNT, CDR2 YENEEA.

This clonotype was detected many times. The rearrangement links TRBV4-1 to TRBJ2-2; D possibly corresponds to TRBD1 (6 bases). This CDR3 comprises 16 residues. CDR1 MGHRA and CDR2 YSYEKL come from the germline V gene. Trimming removed 0 bases at V and 6 bases at J, with 14 bases between. This chain's CDR3 is CASSQEGQGLPGELFF. The CDR3 bases are TGCGCCAGCAGCCAAGAGGGGCAGGGGCTACCCGGGGAGCTGTTTTTT.

This clonotype was seen many times. The CDR3, as DNA: TGTGCCTGGAGTTACAGCTACGAGCAGTACTTC. Protein sequence: CAWSYSYEQYF. This rearrangement joins TRBV30 to TRBJ2-7; D gene ambiguous. This CDR3 has 11 amino acids. V was shortened by 2 bases and J by 3 bases, with 5 bases between the two germline ends. In germline, CDR1 is GTSNPN, CDR2 SVGIG (reference sequence).

This chain links TRBV7-9 with TRBJ2-4, with 7 nucleotides matching TRBD1. The V gene end was trimmed by 5 bases and the J gene end by 6 bases; junction bases not matched to a gene: 13. CDR3 length: 16 residues. The germline gives CDR1 SEHNR, CDR2 FQNEAQ (reference sequence). The CDR3 here is CASSPLERGRRNIQYF. CDR3 DNA sequence: TGTGCCAGCAGCCCGTTGGAGAGGGGGCGGAGAAACATTCAGTACTTC.

Notes on this clonotype: This may come from a read error, since a much larger clone is one base off. This chain joins TRBV12-3 or TRBV12-4 and TRBJ2-2, with 7 bases that match TRBD1. The CDR3 consists of 17 residues. V lost 3 bases to trimming and J lost 4 bases; unmatched junction nucleotides: 11. CDR3 region: CASSFLVGDSCTGELFF. In DNA, the CDR3 is TGTGCCAGCAGTTTTTTGGTTGGGGACAGTTGCACCGGGGAGCTGTTTTTT.

Remarks on this clonotype: A much larger clone differs from this one at a single base, so this may be a read error. The J gene is TRBJ1-5, the V gene TRBV2, with 9 bases aligning to TRBD1. J gave up 0 bases and V 8 bases, and 8 bases lay outside the gene matches. This CDR3 is 16 amino acids long. In germline, CDR1 is SNHLY, CDR2 FYNNEI. The CDR3 spells CASGTDRGDSNQPQHF. The DNA for the CDR3 is TGTGCCAGCGGTACCGACAGGGGGGATAGCAATCAGCCCCAGCATTTT.

There are a few counts of this clonotype. V gene TRBV19 combines with J gene TRBJ2-3, with D perhaps given as TRBD1 or TRBD2 (5 bases each). Germline V gene sequence: CDR1 LNHDA, CDR2 SQIVND (reference sequence). Trimming pared 6 bases from V and 6 bases from J, leaving 19 bases between. This CDR3 is 15 amino acids long. This CDR3 is CASRMNGGVADTQYF. As DNA, the CDR3 is TGTGCCAGTAGGATGAATGGGGGAGTGGCGGATACGCAGTATTTT.

This chain connects TRBV30 to TRBJ2-7; 7 nucleotides match TRBD1. The CDR3 runs 13 residues. Trimming took 1 base from V and 5 from J; bases not matched to a gene: 5. Germline-derived CDR1 and CDR2 are GTSNPN and SVGIG (reference sequence). The DNA for the CDR3 is TGTGCCTGGAGTGCCCAAGGGGGCAACGAGCAGTACTTC. Its translation is CAWSAQGGNEQYF.

This chain links TRBV4-2 with TRBJ2-7; tentatively, D is TRBD2 (7 bases). Germline lookup yields CDR1 LGHNA and CDR2 YNFKEQ. The CDR3 is 17 residues long. V gave up 0 bases and J gave up 3 bases, with 18 bases separating them. CDR3 DNA: TGTGCCAGCAGCCAAGAGTGGGGGGGCGGGAGTGTCTACGAGCAGTACTTC. This encodes CASSQEWGGGSVYEQYF.

The chain is built from TRBV4-1 and TRBJ2-1, with D maybe TRBD2 (6 bases). V lost 1 base and J lost 4, with 14 bases in between. The CDR3 is 16 amino acids. CDR1 and CDR2 from the germline V gene are MGHRA and YSYEKL. CDR3 in amino acids: CASSQGASDLYNEQFF. For the CDR3, the DNA is TGCGCCAGCAGCCAAGGTGCTAGCGACTTATACAATGAGCAGTTCTTC.

For this clonotype: The CDR3 ends on some other residue instead of the conserved phenylalanine or tryptophan, so this is likely a read error. The J gene is TRBJ1-5, the V gene TRBV20-1; 7 nucleotides align to TRBD1. This CDR3 contains 14 residues. Germline V CDR1 and CDR2: DFQATT, SNEGSKA (reference sequence). J gave up 2 bases and V 5 bases, and 6 bases lay outside the gene matches. The CDR3 DNA is TGCAGTGCTCGACACAGGGGTGGCAATCAGCCCCAGCATTCT. This encodes CSARHRGGNQPQHS.

This chain uses TRBV6-5 with TRBJ2-5, with D perhaps TRBD1 or TRBD2 (6 bases each). Germline CDR1 and CDR2: MNHEY and SVGAGI. V was pared by 2 bases and J by 5 bases, with 12 bases between. The CDR3 sequence is 14 residues long. This CDR3 is CASSYGGPAETQYF. For the CDR3, the DNA is TGTGCCAGCAGTTACGGGGGGCCCGCGGAGACCCAGTACTTC.

There are a few counts of this clonotype. This chain joins TRBV5-1 and TRBJ2-7; 7 bases are a match to TRBD1. Germline CDR1 SGHRS, CDR2 YFSETQ. There are 16 residues in the CDR3. Trimming removed 4 bases from V and 2 bases from J; junction bases left unmatched: 12. Written as DNA, the CDR3 is TGCGCCAGCAGCGGTGTTCTCGGGACAGAGGCCTACGAGCAGTACTTC. Protein: CASSGVLGTEAYEQYF. The full variable domain, rest sourced from reference TRBV5-1 and TRBJ2-7, is KAGVTQTPRYLIKTRGQQVTLSCSPISGHRSVSWYQQTPGQGLQFLFEYFSETQRNKGNFPGRFSGRQFSNSRSEMNVSTLELGDSALYLCASSGVLGTEAYEQYFGPGTRLTVT.

There are many counts of this clonotype. The gene calls are TRBV29-1 and TRBJ2-3, with D maybe TRBD1 (6 bases). The CDR3 loop spans 14 amino acids. V dropped 7 bases and J dropped 9 bases, with 23 bases sitting between them. CDR1 is SQVTM, CDR2 ANQGSEA, per germline. DNA of the CDR3: TGCAGCGCAGATCCGGGACATGGCCTCGGGACGCAGTATTTT. This codes for CSADPGHGLGTQYF.

This clonotype was counted at least ten times. The CDR3 nucleotides read TGTGCCAGCAGTGCGACTCCGCCCCGACAGACCCAGTACTTC. Its translation: CASSATPPRQTQYF. The genes are TRBV27 and TRBJ2-5; D gene unclear. The V end lost 5 bases, the J end lost 6 bases, and 16 bases lay between the germline ends. The CDR3 totals 14 residues. CDR1 is MNHEY, CDR2 SMNVEV, per germline (reference sequence).

The count of this clonotype is one. A much larger clone is a single base away; this may be a read error. The gene calls are TRBV9 and TRBJ2-3, with unresolved D. The CDR3 is 14 amino acids. Germline-derived CDR1 and CDR2 are SGDLS and YYNGEE. The CDR3 protein is CASGVVSSWDTQYF. CDR3 nucleotides: TGTGCCAGCGGCGTAGTGAGCTCATGGGATACGCAGTATTTT.

As concerns this clonotype: This may be a read error, as it is one base from a much larger clone. The J gene is TRBJ1-5, the V gene TRBV19; D gene unclear. The CDR3 extends over 15 amino acids. Germline assignment: CDR1 LNHDA and CDR2 SQIVND (reference sequence). CDR3 amino acids: CASSIRQATNLPQHF. CDR3 nucleotides: TGTGCCAGTAGTATTCGGCAGGCGACCAATCTGCCCCAGCATTTT. Full variable domain (remainder filled in from reference TRBV19 and TRBJ1-5): DGGITQSPKYLFRKEGQNVTLSCEQNLNHDAMYWYRQDPGQGLRLIYYSQIVNDFQKGDIAEGYSVSREKKESFPLTVTSAQKNPTAFYLCASSIRQATNLPQHFGDGTRLSIL.